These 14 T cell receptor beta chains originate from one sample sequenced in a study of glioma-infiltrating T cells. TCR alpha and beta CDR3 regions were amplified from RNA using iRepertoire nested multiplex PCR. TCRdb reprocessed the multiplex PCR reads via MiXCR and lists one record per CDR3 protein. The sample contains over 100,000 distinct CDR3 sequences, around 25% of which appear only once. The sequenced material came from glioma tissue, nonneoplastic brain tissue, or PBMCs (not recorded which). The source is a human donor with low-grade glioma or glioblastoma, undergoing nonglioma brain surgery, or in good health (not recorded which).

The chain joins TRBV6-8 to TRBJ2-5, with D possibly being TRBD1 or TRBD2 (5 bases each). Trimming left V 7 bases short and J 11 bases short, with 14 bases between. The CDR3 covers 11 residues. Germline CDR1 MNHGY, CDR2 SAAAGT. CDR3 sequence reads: CASTFRERQYF. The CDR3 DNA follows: TGTGCCAGCACCTTCAGGGAGAGGCAGTACTTC.

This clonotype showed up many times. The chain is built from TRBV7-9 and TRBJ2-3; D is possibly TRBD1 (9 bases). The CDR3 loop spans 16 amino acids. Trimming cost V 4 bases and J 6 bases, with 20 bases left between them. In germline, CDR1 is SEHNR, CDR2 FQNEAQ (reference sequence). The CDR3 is CASSYSGTGISDTQYF. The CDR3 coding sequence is TGTGCCAGCAGCTATAGCGGGACAGGGATATCGGATACGCAGTATTTT.

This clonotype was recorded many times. CDR3 sequence (DNA): TGTGCCAGCTCACCGGGGAGGGGAAGGAACACTGAAGCTTTCTTT. It encodes CASSPGRGRNTEAFF. This rearrangement joins TRBV18 to TRBJ1-1; D is possibly TRBD1 (5 bases). CDR3 size: 15 residues. Trimming took 3 bases from V and 1 from J, leaving 12 bases between them. The germline gives CDR1 KGHSH, CDR2 LQKENI.

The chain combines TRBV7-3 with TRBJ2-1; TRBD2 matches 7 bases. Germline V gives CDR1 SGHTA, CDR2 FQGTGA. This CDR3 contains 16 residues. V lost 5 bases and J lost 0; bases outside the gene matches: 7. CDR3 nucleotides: TGTGCCAGCAGCATTACTAGCGCTAGCTCCTACAATGAGCAGTTCTTC. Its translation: CASSITSASSYNEQFF.

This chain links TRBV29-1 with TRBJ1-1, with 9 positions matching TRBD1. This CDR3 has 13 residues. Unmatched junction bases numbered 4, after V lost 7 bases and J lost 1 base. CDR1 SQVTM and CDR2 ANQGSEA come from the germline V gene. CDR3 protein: CSAGQGWNTEAFF. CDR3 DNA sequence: TGCAGCGCCGGACAGGGGTGGAACACTGAAGCTTTCTTT.

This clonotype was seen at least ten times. This chain's CDR3 is CASSLWGRNTEAFF. The DNA for the CDR3 is TGTGCCAGCAGTTTATGGGGAAGGAACACTGAAGCTTTCTTT. This chain uses TRBV28 with TRBJ1-1; no clear D gene. Between the trimmed V and J ends, which lost 0 bases and 1 base, there was a span of 6 bases. Germline CDR1 and CDR2: MDHEN and SYDVKM. The CDR3 has 14 amino acids.

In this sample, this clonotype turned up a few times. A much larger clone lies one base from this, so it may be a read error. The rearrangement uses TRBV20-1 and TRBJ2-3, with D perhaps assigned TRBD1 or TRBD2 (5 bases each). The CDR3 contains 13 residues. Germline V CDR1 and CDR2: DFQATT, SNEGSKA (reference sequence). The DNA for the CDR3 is TGCAGTGCGGGGACCGCGAACACAGATACGCGGTATTTT. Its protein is CSAGTANTDTRYF.

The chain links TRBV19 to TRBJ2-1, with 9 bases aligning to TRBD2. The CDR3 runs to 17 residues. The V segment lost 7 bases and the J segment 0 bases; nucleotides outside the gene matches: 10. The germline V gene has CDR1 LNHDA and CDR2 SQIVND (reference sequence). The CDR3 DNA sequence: TGTGCCAGTACCAGGAGGGGTAGCGGGAGCTCCTACAATGAGCAGTTCTTC. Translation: CASTRRGSGSSYNEQFF.

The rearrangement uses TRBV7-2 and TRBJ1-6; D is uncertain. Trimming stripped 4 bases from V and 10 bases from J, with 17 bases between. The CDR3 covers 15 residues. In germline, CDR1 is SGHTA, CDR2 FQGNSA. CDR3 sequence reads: CASSSFLKSRSPLHF. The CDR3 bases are TGTGCCAGCAGCTCATTTCTGAAGAGTCGGTCACCCCTCCACTTT.

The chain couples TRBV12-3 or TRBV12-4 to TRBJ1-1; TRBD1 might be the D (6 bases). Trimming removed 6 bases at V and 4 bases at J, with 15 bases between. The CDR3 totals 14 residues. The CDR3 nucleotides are TGTGCCAGCAGGATCAGGGGTTTGGGCACTGAAGCTTTCTTT. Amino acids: CASRIRGLGTEAFF.

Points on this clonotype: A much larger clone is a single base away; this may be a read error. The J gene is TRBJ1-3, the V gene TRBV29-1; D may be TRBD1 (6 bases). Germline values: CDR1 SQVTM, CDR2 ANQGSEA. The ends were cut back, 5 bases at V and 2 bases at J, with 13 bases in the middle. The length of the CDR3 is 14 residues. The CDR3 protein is CSVHGTNAGNTIYF. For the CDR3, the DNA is TGCAGCGTTCATGGGACAAACGCTGGAAACACCATATATTTT.

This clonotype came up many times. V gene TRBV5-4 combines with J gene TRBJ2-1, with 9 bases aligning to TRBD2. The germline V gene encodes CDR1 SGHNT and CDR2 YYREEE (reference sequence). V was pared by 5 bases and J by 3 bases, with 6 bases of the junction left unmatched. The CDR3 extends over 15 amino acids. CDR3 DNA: TGTGCCAGCAGATCTGCTAGCGGGGACTACAATGAGCAGTTCTTC. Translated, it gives CASRSASGDYNEQFF. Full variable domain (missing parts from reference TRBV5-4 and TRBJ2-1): ETGVTQSPTHLIKTRGQQVTLRCSSQSGHNTVSWYQQALGQGPQFIFQYYREEENGRGNFPPRFSGLQFPNYSSELNVNALELDDSALYLCASRSASGDYNEQFFGPGTRLTVL.

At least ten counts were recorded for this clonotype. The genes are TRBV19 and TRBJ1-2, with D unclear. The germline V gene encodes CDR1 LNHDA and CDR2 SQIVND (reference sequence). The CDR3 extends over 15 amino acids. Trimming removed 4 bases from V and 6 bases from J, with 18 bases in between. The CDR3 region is CASSTYQREWDGYTF. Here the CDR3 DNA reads TGTGCCAGTAGTACGTATCAGAGGGAATGGGATGGCTACACCTTC.

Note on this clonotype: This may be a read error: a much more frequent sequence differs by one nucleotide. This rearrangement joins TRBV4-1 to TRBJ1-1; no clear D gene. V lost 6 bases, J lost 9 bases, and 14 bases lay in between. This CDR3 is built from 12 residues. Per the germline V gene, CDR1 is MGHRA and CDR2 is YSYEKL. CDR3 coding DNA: TGCGCCAGCAGACACGGACGGAAAAAAGCTTTCTTT. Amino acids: CASRHGRKKAFF.